This T cell receptor beta chain was documented in a study of identical twins. This clonotype was seen ten or more times. TCRdb re-called the 5' RACE reads with MiXCR, one entry per CDR3 protein. The sample comprises more than 200,000 distinct CDR3 sequences, about 14% of which are singletons, and about 9% rests with the top ten. Per the germline V gene, CDR1 is SGHNT and CDR2 is YENEEA. Germline trimming cut 0 bases from V and 8 bases from J; bases unmatched to any gene: 9. The length of the CDR3 is 15 residues. No donor was unhealthy or non-Caucasian. The chain carries TRBV11-3 and TRBJ1-1; 7 positions match TRBD1. This receptor was obtained from a woman between 18 and 30 years old in good health. The sample taken for sequencing was memory (CD45RO+) T cells sorted from blood. CDR3 region: CASSLDLRDSAEAFF. The CDR3 region has the DNA TGTGCCAGCAGCTTAGATCTAAGGGACAGCGCCGAAGCTTTCTTT. Looking up the rest from reference TRBV11-3 and TRBJ1-1 gives the full variable domain: EAGVVQSPRYKIIEKKQPVAFWCNPISGHNTLYWYLQNLGQGPELLIRYENEEAVDDSQLPKDRFSAERLKGVDSTLKIQPAELGDSAVYLCASSLDLRDSAEAFFGQGTRLTVV.